One sample yielded the 25 T cell receptor beta chains listed below, sequenced in a study of Graves' ophthalmopathy and Graves' hyperthyroidism (dated by TCRdb to the late 2010s). The instrument was an Illumina HiSeq 2000. TCR beta CDR3 regions were amplified from RNA transcripts for repertoire sequencing. A first-round RT-PCR used HTBI primers with the Qiagen OneStep RT-PCR kit, followed by a second-round multiplex PCR, size selection and purification. TCRdb passed the public sequencing reads through fastp at Q25 and MiXCR, retaining productive beta sequences. Merged by CDR3 protein, the rows form single entries marked with the most common genes and DNA. Present in this sample are 200,000 to 250,000 distinct CDR3 sequences, around 30% of which were seen just once. In total, the top ten clones hold approximately 8.6% of the sample. Sequences were obtained from peripheral blood. These receptors came from a man aged 45 to 65 with Graves' ophthalmopathy. Donor details come from another sample of the same person, matched by shared clones.

The table lists this clonotype with many counts. The V gene is TRBV18, the J gene TRBJ2-7; TRBD2 might be the D (5 bases). The CDR3 runs 16 residues. V lost 3 bases, J lost 0 bases, and 15 bases lay in between. The germline gives CDR1 KGHSH, CDR2 LQKENI. The DNA of the CDR3 is TGTGCCAGCTCACCGGTAGCGCCCAGGACCTCCTACGAGCAGTACTTC. Translated: CASSPVAPRTSYEQYF.

This clonotype was counted at least ten times. This sequence joins TRBV11-2 and TRBJ2-6; no reliable D call. Between the trimmed V and J ends, which lost 2 bases and 4 bases, there was a span of 12 bases. CDR1 SGHAT and CDR2 FQNNGV come from the germline V gene. The CDR3 is 16 residues long. The CDR3 sequence: CASSLLVSGGANVLTF. In DNA, the CDR3 is TGTGCCAGCAGCTTACTCGTGTCAGGAGGGGCCAACGTCCTGACTTTC.

This clonotype has ten or more counts. V and J are TRBV28 and TRBJ1-5; 7 bases match TRBD1. The CDR3 spans 15 residues. The V gene end was trimmed by 11 bases and the J gene end by 9 bases; junction bases not matched to a gene: 19. In germline, CDR1 is MDHEN, CDR2 SYDVKM. The CDR3 protein is CAGSPTGTRSRPQHF. In nucleotides, the CDR3 is TGTGCCGGATCCCCGACAGGGACCCGTTCGAGGCCCCAGCATTTT.

V and J are TRBV6-1 and TRBJ2-5, with TRBD1 as a possible D gene (6 bases). Trimming took off 7 bases at V and 2 bases at J, with 11 bases between the two ends. The CDR3 runs 13 residues. The germline gives CDR1 MNHNS, CDR2 SASEGT. The chain's CDR3 is CASILGHQETQYF. CDR3 bases: TGTGCCAGCATTCTGGGACATCAAGAGACCCAGTACTTC.

V gene TRBV19 combines with J gene TRBJ2-7; D possibly corresponds to TRBD2 (5 bases). This CDR3 contains 17 residues. Per germline, CDR1 LNHDA and CDR2 SQIVND (reference sequence). Trimming left V 4 bases short and J 2 bases short, with 21 bases between. Here the CDR3 reads CASSNSLGGRVTYEQYF. The CDR3 coding sequence is TGTGCCAGTAGTAATTCTCTTGGAGGTCGCGTAACCTACGAGCAGTACTTC.

This clonotype was detected many times. This chain links TRBV20-1 with TRBJ2-6; D gene ambiguous. There are 16 residues in the CDR3. Trimming removed 0 bases from V and 0 bases from J, with 9 bases in between. Germline V gives CDR1 DFQATT, CDR2 SNEGSKA (reference sequence). CDR3 coding DNA: TGCAGTGCTAGAGATCCCATACACTCTGGGGCCAACGTCCTGACTTTC. This sequence encodes CSARDPIHSGANVLTF.

There are many counts of this clonotype. The CDR3 loop is CASSSGTGDYEQYF. The CDR3 nucleotides are TGTGCCAGCAGTTCCGGGACAGGGGACTACGAGCAGTACTTC. The J gene is TRBJ2-7, the V gene TRBV6-5, with TRBD1 matching over 10 bases. Trimming at V came to 4 bases and at J to 3 bases, leaving 3 bases not matched to a gene. The CDR3 spans 14 residues. From germline, CDR1 is MNHEY and CDR2 SVGAGI.

V gene TRBV28 combines with J gene TRBJ1-2; D remains ambiguous. Germline values: CDR1 MDHEN, CDR2 SYDVKM. V lost 6 bases, J lost 5 bases, and 19 bases lay in between. The CDR3 runs to 15 residues. Here the CDR3 reads CASRPRTEGPYGYTF. The DNA for the CDR3 is TGTGCCAGCAGGCCCCGCACCGAGGGCCCTTATGGCTACACCTTC.

This clonotype came up many times. The CDR3 DNA reads TGTGCCAGCAGTGAAGCTTGGAGTAATAGCAATCAGCCCCAGCATTTT. Translation: CASSEAWSNSNQPQHF. The chain has TRBV6-1 and TRBJ1-5; D gene uncertain. The CDR3 runs to 16 residues. Germline values: CDR1 MNHNS, CDR2 SASEGT. V was shortened by 0 bases and J by 0 bases, with 9 bases between the two germline ends.

This rearrangement joins TRBV7-3 to TRBJ1-2; D is uncertain. The V gene's germline CDR1 is SGHTA and CDR2 FQGTGA. Trimming cost V 4 bases and J 8 bases, with 20 bases left between them. CDR3 length equals 15 residues. The CDR3 bases are TGTGCCAGCAGCTCCGATAGCGGATTGGGAGCCGGCTACACCTTC. The encoded protein is CASSSDSGLGAGYTF.

In this sample, this clonotype turned up many times. The CDR3 loop reads CASSHDRRLREQYF. The CDR3 nucleotides read TGTGCCAGCAGTCACGACAGGAGACTACGAGAGCAGTACTTC. This chain links TRBV12-3 or TRBV12-4 with TRBJ2-7; TRBD1 is a possible D gene (6 bases). Trimming removed 5 bases at V and 7 bases at J, with 18 bases between. The CDR3 contains 14 residues.

The J gene is TRBJ2-7, the V gene TRBV7-2; D remains ambiguous. Between the trimmed V and J ends, which lost 2 bases and 0 bases, there was a span of 11 bases. The CDR3 is made up of 15 amino acids. The germline V gene has CDR1 SGHTA and CDR2 FQGNSA. CDR3 nucleotide sequence: TGTGCCAGCAGCTTATTAGAAAGGAGCTCCTACGAGCAGTACTTC. It yields the protein CASSLLERSSYEQYF.

This clonotype came up once. The rearrangement links TRBV12-5 to TRBJ1-1; a possible D gene is TRBD1 (6 bases). The ends were cut back, 6 bases at V and 0 bases at J, with 20 bases in the middle. Per germline, CDR1 LGHNT and CDR2 FRNRAP. The CDR3 contains 17 residues. CDR3 DNA: TGTGCTAGTGGCCAAACAGGGTCCTCTTTCATGAACACTGAAGCTTTCTTT. It yields the protein CASGQTGSSFMNTEAFF. The full variable domain, rest sourced from reference TRBV12-5 and TRBJ1-1, is DARVTQTPRHKVTEMGQEVTMRCQPILGHNTVFWYRQTMMQGLELLAYFRNRAPLDDSGMPKDRFSAEMPDATLATLKIQPSEPRDSAVYFCASGQTGSSFMNTEAFFGQGTRLTVV.

Many counts were recorded for this clonotype. V gene TRBV28 combines with J gene TRBJ1-5; TRBD1 agrees at 7 bases. This CDR3 has 16 amino acids. V shed 5 bases, J shed 5 bases, and the junction held 12 bases outside the gene matches. Germline values: CDR1 MDHEN, CDR2 SYDVKM. CDR3 sequence reads: CASSLRPDRVDQPQHF. The CDR3 coding sequence is TGTGCCAGCAGTCTTCGTCCAGACAGGGTCGATCAGCCCCAGCATTTT. Together with reference TRBV28 and TRBJ1-5, the CDR3 gives the full variable domain: DVKVTQSSRYLVKRTGEKVFLECVQDMDHENMFWYRQDPGLGLRLIYFSYDVKMKEKGDIPEGYSVSREKKERFSLILESASTNQTSMYLCASSLRPDRVDQPQHFGDGTRLSIL.

This clonotype has ten or more counts. The chain employs TRBV19 and TRBJ1-5; no reliable D call. Germline CDR1 is LNHDA and CDR2 is SQIVND (reference sequence). Trimming took 3 bases from V and 0 from J, leaving 9 bases between them. The CDR3 is 15 amino acids. The CDR3 is CASSITEYSNQPQHF. CDR3 nucleotides: TGTGCCAGTAGTATTACGGAGTATAGCAATCAGCCCCAGCATTTT.

This clonotype has a count of ten or more. The chain recombines TRBV3-1 with TRBJ1-1; D not certain. CDR1 and CDR2 from the germline V gene are LGHDT and YNNKEL (reference sequence). CDR3 length equals 15 residues. V was shortened by 0 bases and J by 1 base, with 9 bases between the two germline ends. The CDR3 region is CASSQDPGRNTEAFF. The CDR3 bases are TGTGCCAGCAGCCAAGATCCTGGCAGGAACACTGAAGCTTTCTTT.

The chain combines TRBV7-6 with TRBJ1-6; 7 bases are a match to TRBD1. The CDR3 runs to 16 residues. Trimming cost V 5 bases and J 9 bases; bases outside gene matches: 13. The germline V gene encodes CDR1 SGHVS and CDR2 FNYEAQ. The CDR3 spells CASSTTIRDSSSPLHF. CDR3 in DNA: TGTGCCAGCAGCACGACAATCCGGGACAGTTCTTCACCCCTCCACTTT.

This clonotype was observed many times. The V and J genes are TRBV28 and TRBJ2-7; D gene unclear. CDR3 length: 14 amino acids. V was clipped by 7 bases and J by 2 bases, with 15 bases between them. Germline loops: CDR1 MDHEN, CDR2 SYDVKM. CDR3 nucleotide sequence: TGTGCCAGCAATCCAGGAAATATAGCCTACGAGCAGTACTTC. Amino acid sequence: CASNPGNIAYEQYF.

This clonotype was picked up many times. The chain links TRBV28 to TRBJ2-7; D gene uncertain. This CDR3 spans 12 amino acids. Germline V gene lookup returns CDR1 MDHEN and CDR2 SYDVKM. V was clipped by 6 bases and J by 2 bases, with 8 bases between them. In DNA, the CDR3 is TGTGCCAGCAGAAGAGAGACCTACGAGCAGTACTTC. Translating it yields CASRRETYEQYF.

V usage is TRBV12-5 and J usage is TRBJ1-1; weak D call: TRBD1 (6 bases). V was shortened by 3 bases and J by 5 bases, with 10 bases between the two germline ends. The length of the CDR3 is 13 residues. In germline, CDR1 is LGHNT, CDR2 FRNRAP. The CDR3 DNA reads TGTGCTAGTGGTTTCCGTAGGGGGACTGAAGCTTTCTTT. It yields the protein CASGFRRGTEAFF.

This clonotype was recorded many times. J is TRBJ1-6 and V is TRBV6-1; the match to TRBD1 covers 7 bases. The CDR3 has 13 residues. Per germline, CDR1 MNHNS and CDR2 SASEGT. After removal of 10 bases from V and 8 bases from J, the junction contained 8 bases not matched to a gene. In DNA form, the CDR3 reads TGTGCCAAACTCCTCAGGGGGGATTCACCCCTCCACTTT. Translation gives CAKLLRGDSPLHF.

The J gene is TRBJ2-7, the V gene TRBV20-1; 11 bases map to TRBD2. Germline V lookup: CDR1 DFQATT, CDR2 SNEGSKA (reference sequence). V shed 0 bases, J shed 0 bases, and the junction held 7 bases outside the gene matches. This CDR3 has 17 residues. CDR3 region: CSARDLASGRSSYEQYF. For the CDR3, the DNA is TGCAGTGCTAGAGATTTGGCTAGCGGGAGGAGCTCCTACGAGCAGTACTTC.

At least ten counts were recorded for this clonotype. CDR3 residues: CASSFVRELNTEAFF. DNA for the CDR3: TGTGCCAGCAGTTTTGTGAGGGAGCTGAACACTGAAGCTTTCTTT. The rearrangement uses TRBV12-3 or TRBV12-4 and TRBJ1-1, with no clear D. Trimming cost V 3 bases and J 0 bases, with 11 bases left between them. The CDR3 contains 15 residues.

This sequence joins TRBV6-1 and TRBJ1-1; D gene unclear. Trimming shortened V by 6 bases and J by 7 bases, and 12 bases separated the two germline ends. This CDR3 has 12 residues. Germline CDR1 is MNHNS and CDR2 is SASEGT. The CDR3: CASSQSRVEAFF. In DNA form, the CDR3 reads TGTGCCAGCAGCCAATCGCGGGTTGAAGCTTTCTTT.

This clonotype was detected many times. V usage is TRBV9 and J usage is TRBJ1-6; D gene uncertain. V was clipped by 3 bases and J by 7 bases, with 17 bases between them. CDR3 length: 16 residues. Germline-derived CDR1 and CDR2 are SGDLS and YYNGEE. CDR3: CASSALGGGRNSPLHF. CDR3 nucleotide sequence: TGTGCCAGCAGCGCCCTGGGCGGTGGAAGGAATTCACCCCTCCACTTT.